This T cell receptor (beta chain) was captured by sequencing in a study of CD8+ T cells in alopecia areata. Study observations and caveats: Across lesional scalp, and particularly alopecia totalis/universalis, clonality surpassed that of normal scalp. TCR sharing was clearer in mice than between patients, perhaps partly owing to patient HLA diversity.

Comment on this clone: Its antigen is still unknown.

cDNA serving as the sequencing template came from extracted, reverse transcribed RNA. The data were produced by immunoSEQ multiplex PCR, yet TCRdb's version contains in-frame clones alone and is incomplete. The table includes roughly 30,000 clones, less than 65% detected once. Germline V lookup: CDR1 SGHNT, CDR2 YYREEE (reference sequence). With 2 bases clipped from V and 4 bases from J, the junction kept 12 bases outside the gene matches. The CDR3 spans 17 residues. This clonotype was obtained from a human donor with alopecia areata. The sample taken for sequencing was NKG2D-high CD8+ T cells sorted from blood. The chain recombines TRBV5-4 with TRBJ2-7; 10 bases match TRBD2. The CDR3 coding sequence is TGTGCCAGCAGCTTAACTGGACTAGCGGCCCTCCAGTACGAGCAGTACTTC. It specifies CASSLTGLAALQYEQYF.